Listed below are T cell receptor beta chains from one sample, sequenced in a study of cytomegalovirus exposure and HLA in healthy donors. Some clones are missing from TCRdb's copy, which holds only in-frame ones; the method was immunoSEQ multiplex PCR. This sample has about 110,000 clones, with approximately 85% found just once. The source material was PBMCs. The receptors here all came from a woman between 18 and 29 years old in good health and CMV-seronegative. The CDR3 runs from the conserved cysteine through the conserved F or W. The D gene is left open where the match is weak. Size values are once, few and many counts, or a class for expanded clones, and some rows have none.

TRBD2 NA TRBJ2-5 TRBV27 CASSLRPAGASMTQYF TGTGCCAGCAGTTTACGGCCAGCGGGGGCCTCAATGACCCAGTACTTC
TRBD1 NA TRBJ2-7 TRBV9 CASSPGSGTGDYEQYF TGTGCCAGCAGCCCGGGGTCCGGGACAGGGGATTACGAGCAGTACTTC
TRBD1 NA TRBJ2-7 TRBV11-2 CASSLDRGLEQYF TGTGCCAGCAGCTTGGACAGGGGCCTCGAGCAGTACTTC
NA many TRBJ2-3 TRBV6-4 CASSDQGGSTDTQYF TGTGCCAGCAGCGACCAGGGAGGTAGCACAGATACGCAGTATTTT
TRBD1 NA TRBJ2-7 TRBV9 CASSTGEVDVGEQYF TGTGCCAGCAGTACAGGGGAAGTTGATGTCGGCGAGCAGTACTTC
NA NA TRBJ1-4 TRBV5-5 CASSLEFGGTNEKLFF TGTGCCAGCAGCTTGGAATTTGGGGGGACTAATGAAAAACTGTTTTTT
NA NA TRBJ1-1 TRBV11-3 CASSFQGNTEAFF TGTGCCAGCAGCTTTCAGGGAAACACTGAAGCTTTCTTT
NA few TRBJ2-2 TRBV6-1 CASSEEEGAYGELFF TGTGCCAGCAGTGAAGAGGAAGGGGCTTACGGGGAGCTGTTTTTT
TRBD2 few TRBJ2-3 TRBV15 CATSKTSGGADTQYF TGTGCCACCAGCAAAACTAGCGGGGGGGCAGATACGCAGTATTTT
NA once TRBJ2-1 TRBV4-1 CASSQTAATVYNEQFF TGCGCCAGCAGCCAAACCGCCGCCACAGTCTACAATGAGCAGTTCTTC
NA NA TRBJ2-7 TRBV27 CASSFEQNFYEQYF TGTGCCAGCAGTTTTGAACAGAATTTCTACGAGCAGTACTTC
TRBD1 NA TRBJ2-2 TRBV2 CASSDGPGGTGELFF TGTGCCAGCAGTGATGGGCCAGGGGGCACCGGGGAGCTGTTTTTT
TRBD1 NA TRBJ1-1 TRBV2 CASRTGMGTEAFF TGTGCCAGCAGGACAGGGATGGGAACTGAAGCTTTCTTT
TRBD2 few TRBJ2-7 TRBV27 CASSSGGYEQYF TGTGCCAGCAGTTCGGGGGGCTACGAGCAGTACTTC
TRBD1 NA TRBJ1-5 TRBV18 CASSPSEQGNSNQPQHF TGTGCCAGCTCACCGAGCGAACAGGGGAATAGCAATCAGCCCCAGCATTTT
TRBD1 NA TRBJ1-4 TRBV19 CASSTHGQERKLFF TGTGCCAGTAGTACCCATGGACAGGAGAGAAAACTGTTTTTT
NA NA TRBJ2-5 TRBV13 CASRQNQGYQETQYF TGTGCCAGCAGACAGAATCAGGGCTACCAAGAGACCCAGTACTTC
NA NA TRBJ1-1 TRBV27 CASSMDSLYTEAFF TGTGCCAGCAGTATGGACAGCCTTTACACTGAAGCTTTCTTT
NA NA TRBJ2-1 TRBV21-1 CASSKKRGTYNEQFF TGTGCCAGCAGCAAAAAGCGGGGGACTTACAATGAGCAGTTCTTC
TRBD1 NA TRBJ2-7 TRBV28 CASRNPGQGLEQYF TGTGCCAGCAGAAACCCGGGACAGGGGCTCGAGCAGTACTTC
NA NA TRBJ1-4 TRBV7-9 CASSPPWEGNNEKLFF TGTGCCAGCAGCCCCCCGTGGGAGGGAAATAATGAAAAACTGTTTTTT
TRBD1 NA TRBJ2-7 TRBV10-3 CAIRRGTGLYEQYF TGTGCCATCAGGCGGGGGACAGGGCTCTACGAGCAGTACTTC
TRBD1 NA TRBJ2-7 TRBV11-2 CASSSNRGRHYEQYF TGTGCCAGCAGCTCTAACAGGGGGCGGCACTACGAGCAGTACTTC
NA NA TRBJ1-1 TRBV30 CALARGRTEAFF TGTGCCCTGGCCCGGGGAAGAACTGAAGCTTTCTTT
NA NA TRBJ1-1 TRBV5-1 CASSLGHPFGNTEAFF TGCGCCAGCAGCTTGGGGCACCCCTTTGGGAACACTGAAGCTTTCTTT
NA NA TRBJ2-2 TRBV9 CASSVRDTFFTGELFF TGTGCCAGCAGCGTACGGGACACATTCTTTACCGGGGAGCTGTTTTTT
TRBD2 NA TRBJ2-3 TRBV6-1 CASSMKRGETDTQYF TGTGCCAGCAGCATGAAACGGGGGGAAACAGATACGCAGTATTTT
NA NA TRBJ1-2 TRBV5-4 CASSLRSLGARVDYGYTF TGTGCCAGCAGCTTGAGGAGTCTAGGGGCGCGAGTCGACTATGGCTACACCTTC
NA once TRBJ1-1 TRBV9 CASSVADGVNTEAFF TGTGCCAGCAGCGTAGCTGACGGGGTGAACACTGAAGCTTTCTTT
TRBD1 NA TRBJ2-7 TRBV2 CASSATGTDYEQYF TGTGCCAGCAGCGCAACCGGGACAGACTACGAGCAGTACTTC
NA few TRBJ1-2 TRBV18 CASSVGGGDGYTF TGTGCCAGCTCTGTCGGAGGTGGGGATGGCTACACCTTC
NA NA TRBJ2-1 TRBV11-2 CASSVTGISFEQFF TGTGCCAGCAGTGTCACGGGGATTTCGTTTGAGCAGTTCTTC
TRBD1 once TRBJ2-1 TRBV7-9 CASSLARTGAYNEQFF TGTGCCAGCAGCTTAGCCCGGACAGGGGCGTACAATGAGCAGTTCTTC
NA few TRBJ1-5 TRBV7-2 CASTPHPGQPQHF TGTGCCAGCACCCCACACCCGGGGCAGCCCCAGCATTTT
TRBD1 NA TRBJ1-1 TRBV28 CASSTEGGHEAFF TGTGCCAGCAGTACCGAAGGGGGCCATGAAGCTTTCTTT
NA NA TRBJ2-7 TRBV6-5 CASSSGGPNYEQYF TGTGCCAGCAGTTCTGGAGGGCCCAACTACGAGCAGTACTTC
NA NA TRBJ1-6 TRBV4-2 CASSQVETGLDPLHF TGTGCCAGCAGCCAAGTCGAGACAGGCCTTGATCCCCTCCACTTT
TRBD1 NA TRBJ2-5 TRBV5-8 CASSPGTGVVQETQYF TGTGCCAGCAGCCCGGGGACAGGGGTAGTCCAAGAGACCCAGTACTTC
TRBD1 NA TRBJ2-5 TRBV5-6 CASSSGTGQETQYF TGTGCCAGCAGCTCCGGGACAGGCCAAGAGACCCAGTACTTC
NA once TRBJ1-1 TRBV5-1 CASSLAPATRMNTEAFF TGCGCCAGCAGCTTGGCCCCTGCGACACGGATGAACACTGAAGCTTTCTTT
NA NA TRBJ2-3 TRBV27 CASSLSGAKPDTQYF TGTGCCAGCAGTTTATCAGGGGCTAAGCCAGATACGCAGTATTTT
TRBD1 NA TRBJ2-2 TRBV2 CASSDSLDRGTLGELFF TGTGCCAGCAGTGACTCCCTGGACAGGGGAACTCTCGGGGAGCTGTTTTTT
TRBD1 NA TRBJ1-1 TRBV29-1 CSVVRQGADTEAFF TGTAGCGTTGTTAGACAGGGGGCGGACACTGAAGCTTTCTTT
NA once TRBJ2-3 TRBV2 CANSLATSTDTQYF TGTGCCAACTCCCTAGCTACTAGCACAGATACGCAGTATTTT